This T cell receptor (beta chain) was profiled in a study of T cells in Graves' hyperthyroidism and ophthalmopathy. Germline V gene sequence: CDR1 SGDLS, CDR2 YYNGEE. The CDR3 loop spans 12 amino acids. With 6 bases clipped from V and 4 bases from J, the junction kept 3 bases outside the gene matches. This clonotype was detected many times. The CDR3 regions of TCR beta were amplified from RNA transcripts. HTBI primers were employed in a first-round RT-PCR of the TCR CDR3. TCRdb analysed the multiplex PCR reads with MiXCR anew, one entry per CDR3 protein. The sample includes around 520,000 distinct CDR3 sequences, around 22% of them seen just once.

This clonotype was obtained from a woman aged 25 to 39 with Graves' ophthalmopathy. Source material: blood. The chain joins TRBV9 to TRBJ2-5; 7 bases align to TRBD1. CDR3 sequence (DNA): TGTGCCAGCAAGGGGGCTGGAGAGACCCAGTACTTC. Its translation: CASKGAGETQYF.